This T cell receptor (beta chain) was sequenced in a study of T cell responses to AZD1222 COVID-19 vaccine. To note about this clone: Its cognate antigen is unknown.

V lost 4 bases to trimming and J lost 1 base, with 20 bases between them. Looked up from germline, CDR1 is SGHTA and CDR2 is FQGNSA. The CDR3 has 18 residues. Whole-study results and caveats: It should be noted that donors were predominantly white British and more often female, and clonal diversity was possibly underestimated. Scientists sampled the repertoires only once the peak T cell response had passed. CD4 TCRs covered the whole spike, strongest at regions 160-218 and 743-854.

Clones were read by immunoSEQ multiplex PCR, and TCRdb kept only the in-frame ones, dropping some. The repertoire has about 110,000 clones, about nine tenths of them found once; the top ten carry about 3%. The V gene is TRBV7-2, the J gene TRBJ1-3; TRBD1 is a possible D gene (5 bases). Material: peripheral blood, obtained on day 0 of MenACWY control vaccination. The source of this sequence is an adult in good health. In nucleotides, the CDR3 is TGTGCCAGCAGCTCGGGACCGCCAGGATCTCGATCTGGAAACACCATATATTTT. Residues: CASSSGPPGSRSGNTIYF.